Below are 27 T cell receptor beta chains sequenced from a single sample in a study of T cell repertoires in ileal Crohn's disease (dated by TCRdb to about 2019). Receptor libraries were prepared by the immunoSEQ multiplex PCR assay. TCRdb retrieved this table from immuneACCESS and kept in-frame rearrangements only. Not all clones are present; in checked studies, unresolved V genes account for under half, and no reason is known for the remainder. Within this sample are some 15,000 clones, with just under 80% of them counted one time only. The ten largest account for approximately 4.3% of the sample. The meaning of the sample's time point label: neoterminal ileum biopsy at postoperative endoscopy, about 6 months after surgery. Specimen: ileal tissue. These TCRs come from an adult with Crohn's disease.

This chain joins TRBV7-2 and TRBJ1-4; no clear D gene. The ends were cut back, 5 bases at V and 7 bases at J, with 17 bases in the middle. The CDR3 consists of 15 residues. Germline CDR1 reads SGHTA; CDR2 reads FQGNSA. Written as DNA, the CDR3 is TGTGCCAGCAGCGCCGTCGCCACGAGTGGTGAAAAACTGTTTTTT. It encodes CASSAVATSGEKLFF.

This clone was seen only a few times. The chain combines TRBV7-2 with TRBJ1-2; D may be TRBD1 (5 bases). This CDR3 has 14 residues. The V end lost 4 bases, the J end lost 1 base, and 10 bases lay between the germline ends. Germline CDR1 SGHTA, CDR2 FQGNSA. The CDR3 spells CASSSGLVNYGYTF. In nucleotides, the CDR3 is TGTGCCAGCAGCTCAGGGCTTGTTAACTATGGCTACACCTTC.

The rearrangement joins TRBV29-1 to TRBJ1-4, with a weak D call TRBD1 (5 bases). CDR1 and CDR2 from the germline V gene are SQVTM and ANQGSEA. The length of the CDR3 is 15 residues. V shed 5 bases and J shed 0 bases, with 13 bases lying between them. The CDR3 coding sequence is TGCAGCGTTCTACAGGTCTTTGCAACTAATGAAAAACTGTTTTTT. Its protein product is CSVLQVFATNEKLFF.

This clone was detected a few times. This sequence joins TRBV11-3 and TRBJ1-1; no firm D call. The ends were cut back, 0 bases at V and 4 bases at J, with 9 bases in the middle. CDR1 is SGHNT, CDR2 YENEEA, per germline. The CDR3 runs 14 residues. The CDR3 loop reads CASSLDPRSTEAFF. The CDR3 DNA is TGTGCCAGCAGCTTAGATCCGAGGAGCACTGAAGCTTTCTTT.

The chain has TRBV28 and TRBJ2-7; tentative D call: TRBD2 (6 bases). Germline CDR1 is MDHEN and CDR2 is SYDVKM. The CDR3 contains 15 residues. The germline V and J ends were trimmed by 8 bases and 2 bases, with 19 bases remaining between them. The CDR3 sequence: CASRSAGDFTYEQYF. In nucleotides, the CDR3 is TGTGCCAGCCGATCTGCCGGGGACTTTACCTACGAGCAGTACTTC.

This clone was seen only a few times. V and J are TRBV7-9 and TRBJ1-4; D is undetermined. Germline V gives CDR1 SEHNR, CDR2 FQNEAQ (reference sequence). CDR3 length: 14 amino acids. The V and J ends lost 0 bases and 7 bases respectively, with 9 bases between them. The CDR3 DNA follows: TGTGCCAGCAGCTTAGCAGGGTATGGTGAAAAACTGTTTTTT. It encodes CASSLAGYGEKLFF.

This chain links TRBV7-9 with TRBJ1-4; no definite D call. CDR3 size: 13 residues. Germline V gene sequence: CDR1 SEHNR, CDR2 FQNEAQ (reference sequence). V was shortened by 2 bases and J by 5 bases, with 6 bases between the two germline ends. CDR3 sequence (DNA): TGTGCCAGCAGCTTAATGCAGAATGAAAAACTGTTTTTT. Its translation is CASSLMQNEKLFF.

This sequence joins TRBV18 and TRBJ2-5; D gene uncertain. Germline assignment: CDR1 KGHSH and CDR2 LQKENI. With 2 bases removed from V and 2 bases from J, the gap between germline ends came to 9 bases. The CDR3 is made up of 14 amino acids. The CDR3 region is CASSPGLSQETQYF. DNA for the CDR3: TGTGCCAGCTCACCAGGCCTTTCACAAGAGACCCAGTACTTC. Supplemented by reference TRBV18 and TRBJ2-5, the full variable domain reads NAGVMQNPRHLVRRRGQEARLRCSPMKGHSHVYWYRQLPEEGLKFMVYLQKENIIDESGMPKERFSAEFPKEGPSILRIQQVVRGDSAAYFCASSPGLSQETQYFGPGTRLLVL.

The CDR3 nucleotides read TGCGCCAGCAGCCAAGATTATCGACAGGGGGCTAGCAATCAGCCCCAGCATTTT. Translating gives CASSQDYRQGASNQPQHF. J is TRBJ1-5 and V is TRBV4-3; TRBD1 aligns across 10 bases. V trimming: 0 bases; J trimming: 0 bases; junction bases outside the gene matches: 5. Germline values: CDR1 LGHNA, CDR2 YSLEER. The CDR3 is 18 amino acids.

The rearrangement links TRBV7-9 to TRBJ1-4; 7 bases line up with TRBD1. The CDR3 covers 14 residues. V lost 5 bases and J lost 8; bases outside the gene matches: 8. The V gene's germline CDR1 is SEHNR and CDR2 FQNEAQ (reference sequence). In DNA form, the CDR3 reads TGTGCCAGCAGCCAGACAGGGTTTGGGGAAAAACTGTTTTTT. This translates into CASSQTGFGEKLFF.

In its sample, this clone was seen once. The rearrangement joins TRBV7-2 to TRBJ2-7; no reliable D call. The CDR3 has 13 amino acids. V lost 4 bases to trimming and J lost 0 bases, with 7 bases between them. The germline gives CDR1 SGHTA, CDR2 FQGNSA. The CDR3: CASSYRSSYEQYF. The CDR3 DNA is TGTGCCAGCAGCTACCGGTCCTCCTACGAGCAGTACTTC.

This clone appeared a single time. The rearrangement uses TRBV7-9 and TRBJ2-5; TRBD1 agrees at 7 bases. Germline CDR1 reads SEHNR; CDR2 reads FQNEAQ (reference sequence). Trimming removed 5 bases from V and 4 bases from J; junction bases left unmatched: 13. The CDR3 consists of 16 residues. The CDR3 sequence: CASSPTGTVVLETQYF. In nucleotides, the CDR3 is TGTGCCAGCAGCCCGACCGGGACAGTCGTCTTAGAGACCCAGTACTTC.

The chain carries TRBV11-2 and TRBJ2-5, with a possible D match to TRBD2 (6 bases). Germline values: CDR1 SGHAT, CDR2 FQNNGV. This CDR3 contains 15 residues. With 4 bases removed from V and 1 base from J, the gap between germline ends came to 13 bases. The CDR3 loop reads CASSYSTGGQETQYF. In DNA form, the CDR3 reads TGTGCCAGCAGCTACTCGACCGGGGGCCAAGAGACCCAGTACTTC.

CDR3 in amino acids: CASSQEGRANVLTF. CDR3 sequence (DNA): TGCGCCAGCAGCCAAGAGGGCAGGGCCAACGTCCTGACTTTC. This chain joins TRBV4-3 and TRBJ2-6; D call uncertain. The germline V gene has CDR1 LGHNA and CDR2 YSLEER. The CDR3 totals 14 residues. The germline V and J ends were trimmed by 0 bases and 5 bases, with 5 bases remaining between them.

The V and J genes are TRBV2 and TRBJ2-7, with a tentative D call TRBD1 (7 bases). V was cut by 4 bases and J by 7 bases, with 26 bases left in between. This CDR3 contains 17 residues. Germline loops: CDR1 SNHLY, CDR2 FYNNEI. CDR3 DNA: TGTGCCAGCAGTGGGGGAGGAGCAGGGGGACCTTCAAGGGAGCAGTACTTC. It codes for CASSGGGAGGPSREQYF. The whole variable domain, remainder taken from reference TRBV2 and TRBJ2-7, is EPEVTQTPSHQVTQMGQEVILRCVPISNHLYFYWYRQILGQKVEFLVSFYNNEISEKSEIFDDQFSVERPDGSNFTLKIRSTKLEDSAMYFCASSGGGAGGPSREQYFGPGTRLTVT.

This clone was found once. CDR3: CASSSSPGTIGETQYF. The CDR3 DNA reads TGTGCCAGCAGCTCGTCCCCAGGGACTATTGGAGAGACCCAGTACTTC. The V call is TRBV7-9, the J call TRBJ2-5, with 7 nucleotides matching TRBD2. Germline CDR1 and CDR2: SEHNR and FQNEAQ (reference sequence). The CDR3 has 16 residues. The junction had 12 bases not matched to a gene; V was cut back by 4 bases and J by 4 bases.

V and J are TRBV7-6 and TRBJ2-7; TRBD1 agrees at 8 bases. V gave up 8 bases and J gave up 5 bases; unmatched junction bases: 11. Germline V gene sequence: CDR1 SGHVS, CDR2 FNYEAQ. This CDR3 contains 14 residues. The CDR3: CASRYRTGNHEQYF. The CDR3 DNA reads TGTGCCAGCCGCTACAGGACAGGGAATCACGAGCAGTACTTC.

The V call is TRBV19, the J call TRBJ2-7; TRBD2 might be the D (6 bases). With 8 bases removed from V and 0 bases from J, the gap between germline ends came to 11 bases. This CDR3 contains 13 residues. Germline CDR1 reads LNHDA; CDR2 reads SQIVND (reference sequence). CDR3 loop: CASHGRGSYEQYF. CDR3 bases: TGTGCCAGTCACGGGCGGGGCTCCTACGAGCAGTACTTC. The whole variable domain, filled in from reference TRBV19 and TRBJ2-7, reads DGGITQSPKYLFRKEGQNVTLSCEQNLNHDAMYWYRQDPGQGLRLIYYSQIVNDFQKGDIAEGYSVSREKKESFPLTVTSAQKNPTAFYLCASHGRGSYEQYFGPGTRLTVT.

V and J are TRBV19 and TRBJ2-5; TRBD2 aligns across 8 bases. After removal of 5 bases from V and 7 bases from J, the junction contained 6 bases not matched to a gene. Germline V lookup: CDR1 LNHDA, CDR2 SQIVND (reference sequence). The length of the CDR3 is 13 residues. The CDR3 loop reads CASSRGLVGTQYF. The CDR3 nucleotides read TGTGCCAGTAGTCGGGGACTAGTAGGGACCCAGTACTTC.

This rearrangement joins TRBV6-5 to TRBJ1-1; D is uncertain. V dropped 2 bases and J dropped 1 base, with 5 bases sitting between them. The CDR3 contains 13 residues. Germline V CDR1 and CDR2: MNHEY, SVGAGI. CDR3 in amino acids: CASSYGQNTEAFF. DNA for the CDR3: TGTGCCAGCAGTTACGGGCAGAACACTGAAGCTTTCTTT.

The rearrangement uses TRBV2 and TRBJ2-7; 7 nucleotides line up with TRBD1. V lost 8 bases to trimming and J lost 0 bases; unmatched junction nucleotides: 7. The CDR3 contains 14 residues. The germline V gene encodes CDR1 SNHLY and CDR2 FYNNEI. The CDR3 DNA reads TGTGCCAGCCAGGGACAGCTAAGCTCCTACGAGCAGTACTTC. It encodes CASQGQLSSYEQYF.

V gene TRBV9 combines with J gene TRBJ2-7, with D maybe TRBD2 (7 bases). Germline CDR1 reads SGDLS; CDR2 reads YYNGEE. Trimming removed 3 bases at V and 3 bases at J, with 16 bases between. The CDR3 is made up of 15 amino acids. CDR3 sequence: CASSEGGLANYEQYF. In DNA, the CDR3 is TGTGCCAGCAGCGAGGGGGGGCTAGCGAACTACGAGCAGTACTTC.

This clone was observed a handful of times. The chain employs TRBV11-2 and TRBJ2-5, with 7 positions matching TRBD2. Trimming took 3 bases from V and 3 from J; bases not matched to a gene: 7. The CDR3 has 15 amino acids. Per germline, CDR1 SGHAT and CDR2 FQNNGV. CDR3 coding DNA: TGTGCCAGCAGCTTGGGCAGCGGGATTAAAGAGACCCAGTACTTC. Translated, it gives CASSLGSGIKETQYF.

The genes are TRBV6-6 and TRBJ2-7, with 8 bases fitting TRBD1. This CDR3 region has 15 residues. With V trimmed by 5 bases and J by 2 bases, 8 bases remained unmatched. Germline CDR1 reads MNHNY; CDR2 reads SVGAGI (reference sequence). The CDR3 here is CASSTTGGRTYEQYF. CDR3 coding DNA: TGTGCCAGCAGTACTACAGGGGGTCGGACCTACGAGCAGTACTTC.

The chain links TRBV30 to TRBJ2-3, with TRBD2 identical over 8 bases. Looked up from germline, CDR1 is GTSNPN and CDR2 is SVGIG (reference sequence). J was trimmed by 1 base and V by 0 bases; bases with no gene match: 3. The CDR3 contains 15 residues. CDR3 nucleotide sequence: TGTGCCTGGAGTGTAGGGCGGGAGGGCACAGATACGCAGTATTTT. The encoded protein is CAWSVGREGTDTQYF.

The chain links TRBV28 to TRBJ2-7; 14 bases align to TRBD2. The CDR3 contains 16 residues. The junction had 2 bases not matched to a gene; V was cut back by 2 bases and J by 2 bases. Germline CDR1 and CDR2: MDHEN and SYDVKM. CDR3 amino acids: CASSLGTSGSAYEQYF. CDR3 in DNA: TGTGCCAGCAGTTTAGGGACTAGCGGGAGCGCCTACGAGCAGTACTTC.

This clone turned up a few times. The chain has TRBV7-2 and TRBJ2-1, with a tentative D call TRBD1 (5 bases). V was trimmed by 3 bases and J by 8 bases, leaving 17 bases between them. Germline CDR1 reads SGHTA; CDR2 reads FQGNSA. This CDR3 has 15 residues. In nucleotides, the CDR3 is TGTGCCAGCAGCTTTTCAGTGCAGGGTTTTGATGAGCAGTTCTTC. It yields the protein CASSFSVQGFDEQFF.